The present T cell receptor (beta chain) was sequenced within a study of T cells in Graves' hyperthyroidism and ophthalmopathy. Study details: Once the initial diagnosis was made, peripheral blood was obtained before any treatment.

The germline V and J ends were trimmed by 0 bases and 2 bases, with 6 bases remaining between them. The CDR3 length is 14 residues. Per the germline V gene, CDR1 is MNHEY and CDR2 is SVGAGI. Graves' hyperthyroidism was deemed stable absent ophthalmopathy progression within 18 months. Researchers took RNA transcripts and amplified the TCR beta CDR3 regions from them. The primer set for the first-round RT-PCR of the TCR CDR3 was HTBI. TCRdb fed the multiplex PCR reads into MiXCR, producing one record per CDR3 protein. The table shows hundreds of thousands of distinct CDR3 sequences, with roughly 15% occurring only once.

Material: blood. V is TRBV6-5 and J is TRBJ2-3, with D unresolved. The receptor's source is a woman aged 25 to 39 with Graves' hyperthyroidism. The CDR3 nucleotides are TGTGCCAGCAGTTACTCTGACATCACAGATACGCAGTATTTT. Translation gives CASSYSDITDTQYF.